This T cell receptor beta chain was sequenced during a study of T cells after yellow fever vaccination. 5'RACE template switching generated TCR cDNA, adding a universal primer site and UMIs. A single record per CDR3 protein comes from TCRdb applying MiXCR to the 5' RACE reads. Of 55,000 to 70,000 distinct CDR3 sequences listed, about 6.5% were seen once; the top ten hold about 40%. Germline V gene sequence: CDR1 SEHNR, CDR2 FQNEAQ (reference sequence). Trimming took 4 bases from V and 0 from J, leaving 15 bases between them. CDR3 size: 16 residues. This clonotype was seen at least ten times. Material: CD8+ T cells sorted from PBMCs, obtained roughly 45 days after the first yellow fever vaccination. The chain couples TRBV7-9 to TRBJ1-1; no clear D. The sequence was collected from a man younger than 30 who received the YFV17D yellow fever vaccine. DNA of the CDR3: TGTGCCAGCAGCTCCACTAGGGCGCAGATGAACACTGAAGCTTTCTTT. Its protein is CASSSTRAQMNTEAFF.